The 10 T cell receptor beta chains presented below share a single source sample, sequenced in a study of shared clonotypes between healthy human individuals. Clones were read by immunoSEQ multiplex PCR, and TCRdb kept only the in-frame ones, dropping some. The sample yields around 550,000 clones, approximately 96% seen once. CD45RO-negative, CCR7-positively selected cells formed the naive CD8 fraction, excluding terminally differentiated effector memory CD45RA+ cells. The sample taken for sequencing was naive CD8+ T cells sorted from blood. The receptor set was obtained from a woman aged 30 to 39 in good health.

The V call is TRBV5-1, the J call TRBJ2-7, with a tentative D call TRBD1 (6 bases). The V end lost 0 bases, the J end lost 6 bases, and 10 bases lay between the germline ends. CDR3 size: 13 residues. CDR1 and CDR2 (germline): SGHRS, YFSETQ. CDR3 sequence: CASSLVGGGEQYF. The CDR3 DNA is TGCGCCAGCAGCTTGGTAGGGGGTGGCGAGCAGTACTTC.

J is TRBJ2-1 and V is TRBV27; D is unclear. CDR1 is MNHEY and CDR2 is SMNVEV in the germline V gene (reference sequence). The CDR3 spans 14 residues. V lost 2 bases and J 5 bases, leaving 10 bases between the germline ends. CDR3 amino acids: CASSLRTVHNEQFF. The CDR3 DNA reads as TGTGCCAGCAGTTTACGTACAGTCCACAATGAGCAGTTCTTC.

As for this clone: One end of the junction does not line up with germline, which may come from a read error. The V gene is TRBV13, the J gene TRBJ2-7, with D perhaps matching TRBD1 (6 bases). This CDR3 spans 15 amino acids. The V gene's germline CDR1 is PRHDT and CDR2 FYEKMQ (reference sequence). The CDR3 DNA is TGTGCCAGCACCTTAGGAAAGAGGGGGAAGAGCGAGCAGTACTTC. Its translation: CASTLGKRGKSEQYF.

The chain combines TRBV19 with TRBJ2-7; TRBD1 matches at 7 bases. V gave up 2 bases and J gave up 5 bases; unmatched junction bases: 6. CDR3 size: 14 residues. Germline CDR1 and CDR2: LNHDA and SQIVND (reference sequence). CDR3 residues: CASSILTGDHEQYF. The CDR3 DNA is TGTGCCAGTAGTATACTCACAGGGGACCACGAGCAGTACTTC.

V is TRBV28 and J is TRBJ1-1; tentatively, D is TRBD1 (6 bases). There are 15 residues in the CDR3. V shed 3 bases and J shed 6 bases, with 17 bases lying between them. CDR1 MDHEN and CDR2 SYDVKM come from the germline V gene. The CDR3 nucleotides are TGTGCCAGCAGTTTTATCTTAGGGGGAGCCCCTGAAGCTTTCTTT. This encodes CASSFILGGAPEAFF.

The chain employs TRBV6-1 and TRBJ1-2, with a possible D match to TRBD1 (6 bases). Trimming left V 4 bases short and J 5 bases short, with 20 bases between. The CDR3 totals 16 residues. Germline CDR1 reads MNHNS; CDR2 reads SASEGT. The CDR3 sequence: CASSGIRDTVSYGYTF. In DNA form, the CDR3 reads TGTGCCAGCAGTGGTATCCGGGACACGGTTTCGTATGGCTACACCTTC.

CDR3 in amino acids: CASSFPGVRTEAFF. The CDR3 bases are TGTGCCAGCAGCTTCCCAGGGGTTCGTACTGAAGCTTTCTTT. The genes are TRBV11-2 and TRBJ1-1, with TRBD1 as a possible D gene (6 bases). V dropped 3 bases and J dropped 5 bases, with 13 bases sitting between them. Germline lookup yields CDR1 SGHAT and CDR2 FQNNGV. The CDR3 loop spans 14 amino acids.

The chain uses TRBV4-2 and TRBJ2-7, with D perhaps TRBD2 (5 bases). Trimming removed 0 bases from V and 0 bases from J, with 15 bases in between. The germline gives CDR1 LGHNA, CDR2 YNFKEQ. The CDR3 is 17 amino acids. Written as DNA, the CDR3 is TGTGCCAGCAGCCAAGAAGCGTTGGAGGTGTTCTCCTACGAGCAGTACTTC. Translation: CASSQEALEVFSYEQYF.

The chain employs TRBV2 and TRBJ2-1, with TRBD2 as a possible D gene (6 bases). Germline CDR1 is SNHLY and CDR2 is FYNNEI. Trimming pared 4 bases from V and 2 bases from J, leaving 9 bases between. This CDR3 spans 14 amino acids. In DNA form, the CDR3 reads TGTGCCAGCAGTGTTCCGGGGGCCTACAATGAGCAGTTCTTC. It encodes CASSVPGAYNEQFF. Drawing the rest from reference TRBV2 and TRBJ2-1, the complete variable domain is EPEVTQTPSHQVTQMGQEVILRCVPISNHLYFYWYRQILGQKVEFLVSFYNNEISEKSEIFDDQFSVERPDGSNFTLKIRSTKLEDSAMYFCASSVPGAYNEQFFGPGTRLTVL.

This sequence joins TRBV7-9 and TRBJ2-7; TRBD2 aligns across 14 bases. V shed 5 bases and J 3 bases; nucleotides not matched to a gene: 6. The length of the CDR3 is 16 residues. The germline V gene has CDR1 SEHNR and CDR2 FQNEAQ (reference sequence). The DNA for the CDR3 is TGTGCCAGCAGCGACGGACTAGCGGGAGGAGTCTACGAGCAGTACTTC. It translates to CASSDGLAGGVYEQYF.